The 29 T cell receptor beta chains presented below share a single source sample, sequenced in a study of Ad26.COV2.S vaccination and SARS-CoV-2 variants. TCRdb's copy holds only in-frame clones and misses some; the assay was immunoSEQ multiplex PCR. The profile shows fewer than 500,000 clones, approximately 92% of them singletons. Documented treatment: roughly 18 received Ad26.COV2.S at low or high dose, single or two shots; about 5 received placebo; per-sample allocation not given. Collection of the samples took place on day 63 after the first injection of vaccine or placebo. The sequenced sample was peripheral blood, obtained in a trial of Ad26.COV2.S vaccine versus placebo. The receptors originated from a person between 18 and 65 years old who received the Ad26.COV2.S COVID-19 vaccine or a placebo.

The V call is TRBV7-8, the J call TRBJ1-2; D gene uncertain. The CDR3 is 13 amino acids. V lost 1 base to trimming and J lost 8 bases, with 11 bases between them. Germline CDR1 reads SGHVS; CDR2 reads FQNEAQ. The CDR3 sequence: CASSLDRVRGYTF. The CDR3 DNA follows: TGTGCCAGCAGCTTAGATAGGGTGCGCGGCTACACCTTC.

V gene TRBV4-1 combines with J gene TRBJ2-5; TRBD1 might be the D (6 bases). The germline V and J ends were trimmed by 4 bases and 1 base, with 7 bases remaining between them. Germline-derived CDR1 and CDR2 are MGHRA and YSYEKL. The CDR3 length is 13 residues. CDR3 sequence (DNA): TGCGCCAGCAGCCGGACAGTCCAAGAGACCCAGTACTTC. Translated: CASSRTVQETQYF.

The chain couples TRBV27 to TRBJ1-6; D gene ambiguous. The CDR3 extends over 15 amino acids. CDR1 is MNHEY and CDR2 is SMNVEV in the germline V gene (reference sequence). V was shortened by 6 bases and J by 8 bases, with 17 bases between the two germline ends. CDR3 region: CASRPAVSGYSPLHF. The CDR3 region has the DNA TGTGCCAGCAGGCCCGCCGTTTCAGGATATTCACCCCTCCACTTT.

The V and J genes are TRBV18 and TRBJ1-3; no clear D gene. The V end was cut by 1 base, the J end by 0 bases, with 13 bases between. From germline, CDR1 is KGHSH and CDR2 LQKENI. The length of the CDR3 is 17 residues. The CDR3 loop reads CASSPLLPRGSGNTIYF. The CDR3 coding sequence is TGTGCCAGCTCACCACTTCTACCCCGCGGCTCTGGAAACACCATATATTTT.

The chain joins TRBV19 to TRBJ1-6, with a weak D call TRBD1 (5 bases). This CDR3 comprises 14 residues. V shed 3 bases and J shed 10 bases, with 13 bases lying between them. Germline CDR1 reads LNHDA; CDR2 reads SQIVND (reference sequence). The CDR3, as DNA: TGTGCCAGTAGTATGGACATGGGGGAATCACCCCTCCACTTT. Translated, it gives CASSMDMGESPLHF.

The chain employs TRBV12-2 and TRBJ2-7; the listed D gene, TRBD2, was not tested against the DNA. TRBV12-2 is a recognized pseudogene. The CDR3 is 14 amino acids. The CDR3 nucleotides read TGTGCAAGTCGCCCTGGACTAGGAGTATACGAGCAGTACTTC. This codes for CASRPGLGVYEQYF.

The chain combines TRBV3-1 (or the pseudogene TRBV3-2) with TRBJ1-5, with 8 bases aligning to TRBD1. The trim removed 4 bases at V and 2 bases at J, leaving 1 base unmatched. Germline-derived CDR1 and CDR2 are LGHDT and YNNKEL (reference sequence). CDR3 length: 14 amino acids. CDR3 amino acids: CASSLDRGNQPQHF. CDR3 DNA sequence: TGTGCCAGCAGCCTGGACAGGGGCAATCAGCCCCAGCATTTT.

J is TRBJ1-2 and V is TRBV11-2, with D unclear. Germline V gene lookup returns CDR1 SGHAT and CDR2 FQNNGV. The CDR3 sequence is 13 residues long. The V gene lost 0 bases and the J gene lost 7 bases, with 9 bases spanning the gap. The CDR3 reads CASSLDGEAGYTF. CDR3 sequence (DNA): TGTGCCAGCAGCTTAGATGGAGAAGCTGGCTACACCTTC. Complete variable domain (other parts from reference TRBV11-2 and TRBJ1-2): EAGVAQSPRYKIIEKRQSVAFWCNPISGHATLYWYQQILGQGPKLLIQFQNNGVVDDSQLPKDRFSAERLKGVDSTLKIQPAKLEDSAVYLCASSLDGEAGYTFGSGTRLTVV.

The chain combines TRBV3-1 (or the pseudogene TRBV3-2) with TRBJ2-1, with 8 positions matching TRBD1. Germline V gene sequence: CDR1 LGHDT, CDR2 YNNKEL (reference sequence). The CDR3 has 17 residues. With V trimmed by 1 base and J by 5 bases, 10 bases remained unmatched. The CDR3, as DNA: TGTGCCAGCAGCCAAGTATTTTGGACAGGGCTAAACAATGAGCAGTTCTTC. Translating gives CASSQVFWTGLNNEQFF.

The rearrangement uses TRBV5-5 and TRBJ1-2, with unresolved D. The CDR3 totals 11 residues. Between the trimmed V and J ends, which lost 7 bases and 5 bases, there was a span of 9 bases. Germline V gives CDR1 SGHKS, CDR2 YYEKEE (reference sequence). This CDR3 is CASADLYGYTF. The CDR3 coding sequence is TGTGCCAGCGCGGACCTATATGGCTACACCTTC.

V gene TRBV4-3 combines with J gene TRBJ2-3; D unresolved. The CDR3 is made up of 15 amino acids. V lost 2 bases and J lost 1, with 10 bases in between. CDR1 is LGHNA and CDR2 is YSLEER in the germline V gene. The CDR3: CASSQRRSRTDTQYF. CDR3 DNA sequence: TGCGCCAGCAGCCAAAGGAGATCTCGCACAGATACGCAGTATTTT.

The chain's CDR3 is CASSRGSPVVEQFF. The CDR3, as DNA: TGCGCCAGCAGCAGGGGGTCCCCGGTTGTTGAGCAGTTCTTC. The J gene is TRBJ2-1, the V gene TRBV5-1; tentatively, D is TRBD1 (6 bases). Trimming took 4 bases from V and 9 from J, leaving 17 bases between them. CDR3 length: 14 amino acids. Germline CDR1 SGHRS, CDR2 YFSETQ.

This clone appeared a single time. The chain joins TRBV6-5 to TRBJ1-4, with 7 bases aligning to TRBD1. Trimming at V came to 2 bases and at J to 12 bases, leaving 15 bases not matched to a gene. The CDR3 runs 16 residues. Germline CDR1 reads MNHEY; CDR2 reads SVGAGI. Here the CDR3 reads CASSYIRTLSQGELFF. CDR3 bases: TGTGCCAGCAGTTACATTCGGACTCTTTCCCAGGGGGAACTGTTTTTT.

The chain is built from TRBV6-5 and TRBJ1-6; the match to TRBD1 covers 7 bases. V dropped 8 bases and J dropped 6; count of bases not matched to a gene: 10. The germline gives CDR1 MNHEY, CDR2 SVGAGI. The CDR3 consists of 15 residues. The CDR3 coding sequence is TGTGCCAGCTCCCAAGGGGGCCGGCTTAATTCACCCCTCCACTTT. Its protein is CASSQGGRLNSPLHF.

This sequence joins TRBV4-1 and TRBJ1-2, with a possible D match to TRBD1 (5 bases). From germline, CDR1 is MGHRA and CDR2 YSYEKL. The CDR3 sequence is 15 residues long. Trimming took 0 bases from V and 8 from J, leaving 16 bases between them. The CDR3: CASSQDYRMVGGYTF. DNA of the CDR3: TGCGCCAGCAGCCAAGATTACAGGATGGTCGGGGGCTACACCTTC.

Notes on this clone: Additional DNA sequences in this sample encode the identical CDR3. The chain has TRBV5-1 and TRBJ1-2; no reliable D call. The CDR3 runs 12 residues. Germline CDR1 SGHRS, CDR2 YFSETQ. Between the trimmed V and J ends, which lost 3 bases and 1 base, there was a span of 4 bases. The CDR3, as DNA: TGCGCCAGCAGCTGGGGTAACTATGGCTACACCTTC. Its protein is CASSWGNYGYTF.

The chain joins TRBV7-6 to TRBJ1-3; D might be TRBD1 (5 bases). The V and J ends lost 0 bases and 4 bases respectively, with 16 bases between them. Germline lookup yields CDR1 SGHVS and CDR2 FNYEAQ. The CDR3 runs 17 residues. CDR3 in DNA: TGTGCCAGCAGCTTAGCGGGCGGTCAGGGATCCGGAAACACCATATATTTT. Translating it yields CASSLAGGQGSGNTIYF.

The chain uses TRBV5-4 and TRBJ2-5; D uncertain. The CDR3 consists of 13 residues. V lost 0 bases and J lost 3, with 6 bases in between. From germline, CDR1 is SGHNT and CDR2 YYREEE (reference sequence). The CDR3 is CASSLVGKETQYF. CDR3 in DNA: TGTGCCAGCAGCTTGGTTGGGAAAGAGACCCAGTACTTC.

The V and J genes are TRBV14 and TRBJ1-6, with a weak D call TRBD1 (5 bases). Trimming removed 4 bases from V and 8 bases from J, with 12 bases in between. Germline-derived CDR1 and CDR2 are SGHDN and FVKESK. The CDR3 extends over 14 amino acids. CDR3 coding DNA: TGTGCCAGCAGCCTTATCGGGGGGTATTCACCCCTCCACTTT. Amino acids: CASSLIGGYSPLHF.

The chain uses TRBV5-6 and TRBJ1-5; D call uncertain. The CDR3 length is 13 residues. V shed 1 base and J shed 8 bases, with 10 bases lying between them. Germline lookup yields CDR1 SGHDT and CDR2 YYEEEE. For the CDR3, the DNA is TGTGCCAGCAGCTTGAGGCCTGAGAAGCCCCAGCATTTT. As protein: CASSLRPEKPQHF.

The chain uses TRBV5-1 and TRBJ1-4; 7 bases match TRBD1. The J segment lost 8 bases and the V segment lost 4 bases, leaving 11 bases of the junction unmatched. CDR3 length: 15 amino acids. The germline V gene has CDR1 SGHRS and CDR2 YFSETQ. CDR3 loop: CASSPNTGAGEKLFF. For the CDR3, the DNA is TGCGCCAGCAGCCCCAATACAGGGGCTGGCGAAAAACTGTTTTTT.

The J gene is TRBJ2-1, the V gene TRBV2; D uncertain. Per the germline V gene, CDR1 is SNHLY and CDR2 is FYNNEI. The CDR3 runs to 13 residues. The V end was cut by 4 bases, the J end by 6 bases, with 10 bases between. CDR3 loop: CASSGNAPNEQFF. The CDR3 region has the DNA TGTGCCAGCAGTGGGAACGCACCCAATGAGCAGTTCTTC.

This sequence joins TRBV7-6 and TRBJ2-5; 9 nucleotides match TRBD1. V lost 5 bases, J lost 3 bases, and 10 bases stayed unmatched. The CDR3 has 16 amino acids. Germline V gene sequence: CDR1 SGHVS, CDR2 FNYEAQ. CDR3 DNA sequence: TGTGCCAGCAGCGACAGCCTCGGGACAGGGAAAGAGACCCAGTACTTC. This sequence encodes CASSDSLGTGKETQYF. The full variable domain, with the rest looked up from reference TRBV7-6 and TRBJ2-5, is GAGVSQSPRYKVTKRGQDVALRCDPISGHVSLYWYRQALGQGPEFLTYFNYEAQQDKSGLPNDRFSAERPEGSISTLTIQRTEQRDSAMYRCASSDSLGTGKETQYFGPGTRLLVL.

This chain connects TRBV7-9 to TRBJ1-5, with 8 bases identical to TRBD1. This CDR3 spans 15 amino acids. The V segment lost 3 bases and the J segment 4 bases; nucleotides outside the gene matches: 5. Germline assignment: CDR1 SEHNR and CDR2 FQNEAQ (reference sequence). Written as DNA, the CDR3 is TGTGCCAGCAGCTTTGGACAGGGTAGGAATCAGCCCCAGCATTTT. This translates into CASSFGQGRNQPQHF. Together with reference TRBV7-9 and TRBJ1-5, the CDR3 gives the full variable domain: DTGVSQNPRHKITKRGQNVTFRCDPISEHNRLYWYRQTLGQGPEFLTYFQNEAQLEKSRLLSDRFSAERPKGSFSTLEIQRTEQGDSAMYLCASSFGQGRNQPQHFGDGTRLSIL.

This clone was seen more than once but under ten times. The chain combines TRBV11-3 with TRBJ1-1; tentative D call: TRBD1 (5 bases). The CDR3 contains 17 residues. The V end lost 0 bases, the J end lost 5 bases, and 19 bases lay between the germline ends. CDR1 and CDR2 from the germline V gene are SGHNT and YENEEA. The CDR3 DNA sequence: TGTGCCAGCAGCTTAGAACGTTGGGGGACGGACTTAACTGAAGCTTTCTTT. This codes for CASSLERWGTDLTEAFF.

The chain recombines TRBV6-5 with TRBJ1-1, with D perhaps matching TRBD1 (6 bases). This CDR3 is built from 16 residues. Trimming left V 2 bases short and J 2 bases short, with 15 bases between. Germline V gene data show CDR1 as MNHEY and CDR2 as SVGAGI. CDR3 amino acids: CASSYATTGANTEAFF. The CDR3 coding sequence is TGTGCCAGCAGTTACGCCACGACAGGAGCAAACACTGAAGCTTTCTTT.

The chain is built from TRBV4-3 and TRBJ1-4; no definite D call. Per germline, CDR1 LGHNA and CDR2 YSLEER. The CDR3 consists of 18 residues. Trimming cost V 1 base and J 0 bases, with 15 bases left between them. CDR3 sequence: CASSQVPLVTATNEKLFF. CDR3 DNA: TGCGCCAGCAGCCAAGTCCCCCTAGTGACTGCAACTAATGAAAAACTGTTTTTT.

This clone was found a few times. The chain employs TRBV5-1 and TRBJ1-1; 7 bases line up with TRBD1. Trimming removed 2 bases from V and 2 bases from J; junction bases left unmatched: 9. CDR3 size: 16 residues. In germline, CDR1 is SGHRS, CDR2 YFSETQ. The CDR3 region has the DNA TGCGCCAGCAGCTTAGGCGGGACAGTGGGAAACACTGAAGCTTTCTTT. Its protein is CASSLGGTVGNTEAFF.

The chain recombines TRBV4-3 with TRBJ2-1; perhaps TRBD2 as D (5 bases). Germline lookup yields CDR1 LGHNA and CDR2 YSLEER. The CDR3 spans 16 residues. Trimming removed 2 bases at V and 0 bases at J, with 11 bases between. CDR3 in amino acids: CASSQLSGTSYNEQFF. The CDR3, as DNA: TGCGCCAGCAGCCAACTGAGCGGTACCTCCTACAATGAGCAGTTCTTC.